The next 12 T cell receptor beta chains were all read from a single sample in a study of shared clonotypes between healthy human individuals. Assay: immunoSEQ multiplex PCR; the TCRdb copy retains only in-frame clones and omits some. Altogether 650,000 to 800,000 clones are present, 72% being singletons, with the ten largest covering under 2%. Sequences were obtained from memory CD4+ T cells sorted from blood. Subset here: CD45RA-negative fraction. Receptor source: a woman aged 30 to 39 in good health.

The chain carries TRBV7-9 and TRBJ2-7; D may be TRBD2 (5 bases). V was trimmed by 5 bases and J by 7 bases, leaving 18 bases between them. Germline CDR1 SEHNR, CDR2 FQNEAQ (reference sequence). The CDR3 is 14 amino acids. CDR3 sequence (DNA): TGTGCCAGCAGCGGAGGAACGGTCACTTCGGAGCAGTACTTC. Its translation: CASSGGTVTSEQYF.

This chain uses TRBV15 with TRBJ1-4; maybe TRBD1 (6 bases). The CDR3 totals 16 residues. Per germline, CDR1 LNHNV and CDR2 YYDKDF (reference sequence). V gave up 0 bases and J gave up 5 bases, with 13 bases separating them. The CDR3 spells CATSRDRGRGNEKLFF. CDR3 nucleotides: TGTGCCACCAGCAGAGATAGGGGAAGGGGGAATGAAAAACTGTTTTTT.

This clone was observed a single time. The V and J genes are TRBV7-9 and TRBJ2-3; 8 nucleotides agree with TRBD2. CDR1 is SEHNR and CDR2 is FQNEAQ in the germline V gene (reference sequence). J lost 5 bases, V lost 4 bases, and 11 bases had no gene match. The CDR3 totals 16 residues. The CDR3: CASSSDSSGSLDTQYF. CDR3 coding DNA: TGTGCCAGCAGCTCTGACTCCAGCGGGAGTTTAGATACGCAGTATTTT.

This chain links TRBV19 with TRBJ1-4; D ambiguous. V was trimmed by 5 bases and J by 8 bases, leaving 18 bases between them. The CDR3 contains 15 residues. The germline V gene encodes CDR1 LNHDA and CDR2 SQIVND (reference sequence). The CDR3 sequence is CASSRAVRREEKLFF. In nucleotides, the CDR3 is TGTGCCAGTAGTCGTGCAGTAAGGAGGGAAGAAAAACTGTTTTTT.

The chain combines TRBV7-3 with TRBJ1-1; tentative D call: TRBD1 (6 bases). The CDR3 is made up of 15 amino acids. Trimming cost V 3 bases and J 5 bases, with 16 bases left between them. CDR1 is SGHTA, CDR2 FQGTGA, per germline. CDR3 coding DNA: TGTGCCAGCAGCTTGGCCTCGGGGGGCAAGACTGAAGCTTTCTTT. This encodes CASSLASGGKTEAFF. Supplemented by reference TRBV7-3 and TRBJ1-1, the full variable domain reads GAGVSQTPSNKVTEKGKYVELRCDPISGHTALYWYRQSLGQGPEFLIYFQGTGAADDSGLPNDRFFAVRPEGSVSTLKIQRTERGDSAVYLCASSLASGGKTEAFFGQGTRLTVV.

This clone was counted once. This chain links TRBV7-2 with TRBJ2-1; 13 nucleotides agree with TRBD2. Germline CDR1 reads SGHTA; CDR2 reads FQGNSA. The length of the CDR3 is 15 residues. Trimming cost V 6 bases and J 6 bases; bases outside gene matches: 5. This chain's CDR3 is CASRITSGRANEQFF. As DNA, the CDR3 is TGTGCCAGCAGGATTACTAGCGGGAGGGCCAATGAGCAGTTCTTC.

The chain has TRBV9 and TRBJ2-1; D might be TRBD2 (6 bases). Looked up from germline, CDR1 is SGDLS and CDR2 is YYNGEE. Trimming removed 0 bases at V and 3 bases at J, with 16 bases between. The CDR3 extends over 17 amino acids. This chain's CDR3 is CASSVDGEGAGYNEQFF. CDR3 nucleotide sequence: TGTGCCAGCAGCGTAGACGGCGAGGGAGCGGGCTACAATGAGCAGTTCTTC.

The sample holds a few counts of this clone. This rearrangement joins TRBV15 to TRBJ2-7; D remains unclear. This CDR3 has 14 amino acids. The ends were cut back, 5 bases at V and 5 bases at J, with 16 bases in the middle. CDR1 and CDR2 (germline): LNHNV, YYDKDF (reference sequence). This chain's CDR3 is CATSVQTQWDEQYF. The CDR3 nucleotides read TGTGCCACCAGCGTCCAGACCCAATGGGACGAGCAGTACTTC.

This clone came up a few times. The chain combines TRBV28 with TRBJ1-1; weak D call: TRBD1 (6 bases). CDR3 length equals 15 residues. Trimming took 6 bases from V and 1 from J, leaving 15 bases between them. CDR1 is MDHEN, CDR2 SYDVKM, per germline. The CDR3 loop reads CASSYQTQGNTEAFF. The CDR3 DNA sequence: TGTGCCAGCAGCTACCAAACACAGGGGAACACTGAAGCTTTCTTT.

The V call is TRBV27, the J call TRBJ1-1, with unresolved D. The V end was cut by 6 bases, the J end by 1 base, with 9 bases between. CDR1 and CDR2 from the germline V gene are MNHEY and SMNVEV (reference sequence). The CDR3 consists of 13 residues. The CDR3 sequence is CASRRSGNTEAFF. CDR3 nucleotides: TGTGCCAGCAGGAGGTCAGGGAACACTGAAGCTTTCTTT.

The gene calls are TRBV19 and TRBJ1-2; 7 bases are a match to TRBD1. The length of the CDR3 is 14 residues. Germline assignment: CDR1 LNHDA and CDR2 SQIVND (reference sequence). The J segment lost 8 bases and the V segment lost 0 bases, leaving 6 bases of the junction unmatched. CDR3 sequence reads: CASSIDLGQIGYTF. CDR3 bases: TGTGCCAGTAGTATAGATCTGGGACAGATCGGCTACACCTTC.

By share, this clone ranks as medium-sized. The chain carries TRBV19 and TRBJ1-4; D remains ambiguous. The V gene's germline CDR1 is LNHDA and CDR2 SQIVND (reference sequence). The CDR3 extends over 14 amino acids. V gave up 2 bases and J gave up 3 bases, with 7 bases separating them. The CDR3 protein is CASSIIQPNEKLFF. For the CDR3, the DNA is TGTGCCAGTAGTATAATCCAGCCTAATGAAAAACTGTTTTTT.